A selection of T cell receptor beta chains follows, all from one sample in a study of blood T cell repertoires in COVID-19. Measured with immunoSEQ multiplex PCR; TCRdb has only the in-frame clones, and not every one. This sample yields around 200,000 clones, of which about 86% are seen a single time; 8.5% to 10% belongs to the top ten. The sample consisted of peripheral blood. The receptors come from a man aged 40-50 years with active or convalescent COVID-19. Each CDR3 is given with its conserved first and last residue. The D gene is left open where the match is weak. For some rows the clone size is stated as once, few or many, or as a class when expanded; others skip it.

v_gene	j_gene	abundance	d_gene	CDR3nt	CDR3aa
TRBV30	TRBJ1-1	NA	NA	TGTGCCTGGAGAAGCGGGGGGACTGAAGCTTTCTTT	CAWRSGGTEAFF
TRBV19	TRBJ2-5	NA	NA	TGTGCCAGTAGTACGCTTAGGGGACAAACCTTCGTGGAGACCCAGTACTTC	CASSTLRGQTFVETQYF
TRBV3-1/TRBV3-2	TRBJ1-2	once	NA	TGTGCCAGCAGCCAAGATGGCCCCGTTAATGGCTACACCTTC	CASSQDGPVNGYTF
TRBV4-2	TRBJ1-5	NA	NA	TGTGCCAGCAGCCAAGCAACGACTCGGACAGATAGCAATCAGCCCCAGCATTTT	CASSQATTRTDSNQPQHF
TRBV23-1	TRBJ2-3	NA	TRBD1	TGCGCCAGCAGTCAAACAGGGGGCATTCGAGATACGCAGTATTTT	CASSQTGGIRDTQYF
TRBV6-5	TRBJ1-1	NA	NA	TGTGCCAGCAGTTACTCGAACAGGGTCTCGACTGAAGCTTTCTTT	CASSYSNRVSTEAFF
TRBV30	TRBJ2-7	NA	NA	TGTGCCTGGAGTGAAAATACAGGGACCGGCGAGCAGTACTTC	CAWSENTGTGEQYF
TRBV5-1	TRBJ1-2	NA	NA	TGCGCCAGCAGCTTGGGAGGACAGATGAGTGGCTACACCTTC	CASSLGGQMSGYTF
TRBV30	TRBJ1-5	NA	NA	TGTGCCTGGAGTGAAAGACAGGTGGGATTTAGCAATCAGCCCCAGCATTTT	CAWSERQVGFSNQPQHF
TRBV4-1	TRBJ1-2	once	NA	TGCGCCAGCAGCCAAGATCGAACAGCCGACGGCTACACCTTC	CASSQDRTADGYTF
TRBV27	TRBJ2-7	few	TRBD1	TGTGCCAGCAGTTTCCTGGACAGGACCTACGAGCAGTACTTC	CASSFLDRTYEQYF
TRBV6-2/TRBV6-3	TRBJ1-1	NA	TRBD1	TGTGCCAGCAGCTCCGGGACAGGGGGTTACACTGAAGCTTTCTTT	CASSSGTGGYTEAFF
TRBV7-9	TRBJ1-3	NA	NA	TGTGCCAGCAGCCCCTCGGTCGCGGTCTCTGGAAACACCATATATTTT	CASSPSVAVSGNTIYF